This T cell receptor beta chain was captured in a study of T cell clonality in common variable immunodeficiency. Regarding the study as a whole: CVID subjects showed higher TCRbeta clonality than healthy controls. Authors noted CVID clonality's cause needs subpopulation repertoire sequencing. Common variable immunodeficiency TCR beta sequences reportedly had fewer deletions and N-nucleotide insertions.

Replacement immunoglobulin had been given to every CVID subject for at least one year. This clone has a count of ten or more. Its antigen is not known. The sequence runs out 3 residues before the end of the CDR3; the remainder is reconstructed from the germline J gene. CDR1 is LNHDA, CDR2 SQIVND, per germline (reference sequence). Trimming left V 8 bases short and J 7 bases short, with 11 bases between. This CDR3 has 11 amino acids. Clones were sequenced by immunoSEQ multiplex PCR, and TCRdb holds only the in-frame ones, with some missing. This sample comprises tens of thousands of clones, none seen once only.

The sequenced sample consisted of peripheral blood mononuclear cells. The J gene is TRBJ1-1, the V gene TRBV19; no clear D. The source is a human donor with common variable immunodeficiency. Incomplete CDR3 DNA: TGTGCCAGTGGTTCAGGAGTTGAA. Translation gives CASGSGVE. The entire CDR3 protein reads CASGSGVEAFF.